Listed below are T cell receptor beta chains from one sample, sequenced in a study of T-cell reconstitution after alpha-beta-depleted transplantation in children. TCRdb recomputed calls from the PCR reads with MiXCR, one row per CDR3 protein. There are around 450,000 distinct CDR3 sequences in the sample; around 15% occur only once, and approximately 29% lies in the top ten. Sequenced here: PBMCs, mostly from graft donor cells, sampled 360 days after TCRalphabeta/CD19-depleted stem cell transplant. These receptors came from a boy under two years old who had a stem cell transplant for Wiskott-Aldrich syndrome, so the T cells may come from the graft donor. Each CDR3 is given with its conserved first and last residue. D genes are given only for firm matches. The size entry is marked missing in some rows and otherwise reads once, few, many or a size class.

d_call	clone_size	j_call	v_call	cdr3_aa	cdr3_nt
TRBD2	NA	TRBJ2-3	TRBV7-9	CASSLRAGGPISDTQYF	TGTGCCAGCAGCTTACGGGCGGGAGGGCCGATATCAGATACGCAGTATTTT
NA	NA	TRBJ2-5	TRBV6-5	CASSYSGPPDETQYF	TGTGCCAGCAGTTACTCAGGCCCCCCCGATGAGACCCAGTACTTC
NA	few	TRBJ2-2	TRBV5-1	CAMKTSTGELFF	TGCGCCATGAAAACCTCCACCGGGGAGCTGTTTTTT
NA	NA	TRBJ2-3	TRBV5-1	CASSLGRGHPRRSTDTQYF	TGCGCCAGCAGCTTGGGTCGAGGGCACCCCCGGCGGAGCACAGATACGCAGTATTTT
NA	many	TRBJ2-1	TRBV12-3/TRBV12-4	CASRYHGNRHNEQFF	TGTGCCAGCAGATACCATGGAAACCGCCACAATGAGCAGTTCTTC
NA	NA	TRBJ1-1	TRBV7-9	CASSLDADRNTEAFF	TGTGCCAGCAGCTTAGATGCGGACAGGAACACTGAAGCTTTCTTT
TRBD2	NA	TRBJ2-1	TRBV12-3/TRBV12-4	CASSLATSGRVRFF	TGTGCCAGCAGTTTAGCGACTAGCGGGAGGGTTCGGTTCTTC
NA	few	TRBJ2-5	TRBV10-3	CAIRPRAQETQYF	TGTGCCATCAGACCTAGGGCCCAAGAGACCCAGTACTTC
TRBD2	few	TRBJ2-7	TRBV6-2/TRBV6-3	CASSALGLAGYEQYF	TGTGCCAGCAGCGCCCTGGGACTAGCGGGCTACGAGCAGTACTTC
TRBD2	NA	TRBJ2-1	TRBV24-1	CATSGRSGSYNELFF	TGTGCCACCAGTGGAAGGAGCGGGAGCTACAATGAGCTGTTCTTC
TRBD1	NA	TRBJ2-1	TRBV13	CAFSLVPDRGHYYNEQFF	TGTGCCTTCAGTTTAGTTCCGGACAGGGGCCATTACTACAATGAGCAGTTCTTC
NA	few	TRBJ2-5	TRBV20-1	CSARDPPRETQYF	TGCAGTGCTAGAGACCCCCCGAGGGAGACCCAGTACTTC
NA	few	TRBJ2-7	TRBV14	CASSLLGTYEQYF	TGTGCCAGCAGCCTATTGGGGACCTACGAGCAGTACTTC
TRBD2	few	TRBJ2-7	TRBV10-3	CAISSSGGAAYEQYF	TGTGCCATCAGTTCTAGCGGGGGGGCGGCCTACGAGCAGTACTTC
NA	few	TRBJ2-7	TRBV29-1	CSVDQGKGYEQYF	TGCAGCGTTGATCAGGGGAAGGGCTACGAGCAGTACTTC
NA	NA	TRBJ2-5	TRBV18	CASSWTETQYF	TGTGCCAGCTCATGGACAGAGACCCAGTACTTC
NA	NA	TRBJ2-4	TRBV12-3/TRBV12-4	CASSLRLLAKNIQYF	TGTGCCAGCAGTTTAAGACTGTTAGCCAAAAACATTCAGTACTTC
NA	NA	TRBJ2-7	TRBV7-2	CASRQQGAGPYEQYF	TGTGCCAGCAGGCAACAGGGCGCAGGACCCTACGAGCAGTACTTC
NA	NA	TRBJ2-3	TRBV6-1	CASSPTGIMKVTDTQYF	TGTGCCAGCAGTCCTACGGGGATCATGAAGGTCACAGATACGCAGTATTTT
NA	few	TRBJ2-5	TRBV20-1	CSARGQLVETQYF	TGCAGTGCTAGAGGTCAACTAGTCGAGACCCAGTACTTC
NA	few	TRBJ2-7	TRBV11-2	CASSWGPRGLYEQYF	TGTGCCAGCAGCTGGGGACCTCGAGGGCTCTACGAGCAGTACTTC
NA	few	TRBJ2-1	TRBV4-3	CASSQDFQENWNEQFF	TGCGCCAGCAGCCAAGATTTCCAGGAGAACTGGAATGAGCAGTTCTTC
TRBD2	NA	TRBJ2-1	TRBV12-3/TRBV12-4	CASSLNRLAGVGQFF	TGTGCCAGCAGTTTAAACCGACTAGCGGGAGTGGGGCAGTTCTTC
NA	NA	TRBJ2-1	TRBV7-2	CASSLEPEDRQFF	TGTGCCAGCAGCTTAGAACCCGAAGACCGGCAGTTCTTC
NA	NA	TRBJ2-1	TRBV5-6	CASSDLFGGEGEQFF	TGTGCCAGCAGCGACCTTTTTGGGGGAGAGGGTGAGCAGTTCTTC
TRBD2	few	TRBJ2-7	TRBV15	CATSRVEGAGEQYF	TGTGCCACCAGCAGAGTGGAAGGAGCGGGGGAGCAGTACTTC
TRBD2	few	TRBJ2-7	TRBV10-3	CAISKTSGSLNEQYF	TGTGCCATCAGCAAGACTAGCGGGAGTCTAAACGAGCAGTACTTC